This T cell receptor (beta chain) was identified in a study of beta chain features in type 1 diabetes. This clone was counted a few times. Expressed TCRB transcripts were sequenced because the entire RNA isolate underwent reverse transcription. The method was immunoSEQ multiplex PCR; TCRdb's version includes in-frame clones alone and lacks a portion of them. The sample has under 500,000 clones, approximately 28% seen once. The junction had 4 bases not matched to a gene; V was cut back by 6 bases and J by 6 bases. The germline V gene has CDR1 SNHLY and CDR2 FYNNEI. The CDR3 spans 12 residues. The J gene is TRBJ2-7, the V gene TRBV2, with 8 bases identical to TRBD1. The TCR was taken from a man younger than 35 in good health. Sequencing was performed on naive CD4+ T cells from blood. The CDR3 DNA reads as TGTGCCAGCAGGGACAGGGCGTTCGAGCAGTACTTC. Residues: CASRDRAFEQYF.